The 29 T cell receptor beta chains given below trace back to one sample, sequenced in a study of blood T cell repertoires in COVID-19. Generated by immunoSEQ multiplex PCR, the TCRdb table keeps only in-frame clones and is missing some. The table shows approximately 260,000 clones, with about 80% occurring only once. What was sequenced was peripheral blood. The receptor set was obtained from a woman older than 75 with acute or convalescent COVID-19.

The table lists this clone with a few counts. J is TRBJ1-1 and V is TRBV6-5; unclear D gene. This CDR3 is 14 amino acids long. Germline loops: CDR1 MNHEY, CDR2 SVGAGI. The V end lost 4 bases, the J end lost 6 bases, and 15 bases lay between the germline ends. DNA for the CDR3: TGTGCCAGCAGTTCGAGGGAGCCTTACGCTGAAGCTTTCTTT. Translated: CASSSREPYAEAFF.

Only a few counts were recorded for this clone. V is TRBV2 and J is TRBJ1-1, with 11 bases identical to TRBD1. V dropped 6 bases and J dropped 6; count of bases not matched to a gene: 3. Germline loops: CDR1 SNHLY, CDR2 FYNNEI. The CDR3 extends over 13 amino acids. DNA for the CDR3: TGTGCCAGCAGAGGACAGGGGGCCGCTGAAGCTTTCTTT. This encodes CASRGQGAAEAFF.

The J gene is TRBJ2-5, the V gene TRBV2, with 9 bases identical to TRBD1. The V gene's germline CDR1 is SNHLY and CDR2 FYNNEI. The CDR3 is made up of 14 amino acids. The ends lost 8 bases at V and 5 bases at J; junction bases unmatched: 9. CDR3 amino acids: CASGGTGIRETQYF. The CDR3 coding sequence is TGTGCCAGCGGTGGGACAGGGATAAGGGAGACCCAGTACTTC.

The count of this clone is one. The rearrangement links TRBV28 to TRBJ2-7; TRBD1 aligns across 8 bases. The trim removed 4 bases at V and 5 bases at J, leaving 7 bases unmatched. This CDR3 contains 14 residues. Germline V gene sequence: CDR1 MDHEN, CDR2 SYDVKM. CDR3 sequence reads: CASSYRQGFNEQYF. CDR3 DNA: TGTGCCAGCAGTTACCGACAGGGGTTCAACGAGCAGTACTTC.

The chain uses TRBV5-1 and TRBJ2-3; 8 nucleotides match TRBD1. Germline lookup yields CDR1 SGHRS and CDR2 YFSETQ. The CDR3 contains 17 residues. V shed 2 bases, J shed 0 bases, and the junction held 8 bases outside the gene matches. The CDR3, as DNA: TGCGCCAGCAGCTTACAACCATGGACAGGGAGCACAGATACGCAGTATTTT. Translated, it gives CASSLQPWTGSTDTQYF.

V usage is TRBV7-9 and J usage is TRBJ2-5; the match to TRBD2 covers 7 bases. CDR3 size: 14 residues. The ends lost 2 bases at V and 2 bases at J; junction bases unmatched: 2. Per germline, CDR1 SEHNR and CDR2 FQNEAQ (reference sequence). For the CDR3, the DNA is TGTGCCAGCAGCTTACTGGGGGGGCAAGAGACCCAGTACTTC. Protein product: CASSLLGGQETQYF.

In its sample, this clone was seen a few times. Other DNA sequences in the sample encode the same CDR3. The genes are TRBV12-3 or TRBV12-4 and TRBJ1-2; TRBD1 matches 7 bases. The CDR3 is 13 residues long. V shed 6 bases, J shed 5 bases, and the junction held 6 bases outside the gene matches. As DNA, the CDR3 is TGTGCCAGCAGCCCTGGGACAGTTTATGGCTACACCTTC. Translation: CASSPGTVYGYTF.

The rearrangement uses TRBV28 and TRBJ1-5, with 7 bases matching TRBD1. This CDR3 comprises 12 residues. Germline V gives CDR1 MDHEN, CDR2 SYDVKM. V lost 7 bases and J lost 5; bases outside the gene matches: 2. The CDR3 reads CASTTGDQPQHF. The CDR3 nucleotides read TGTGCCAGCACAACAGGGGATCAGCCCCAGCATTTT.

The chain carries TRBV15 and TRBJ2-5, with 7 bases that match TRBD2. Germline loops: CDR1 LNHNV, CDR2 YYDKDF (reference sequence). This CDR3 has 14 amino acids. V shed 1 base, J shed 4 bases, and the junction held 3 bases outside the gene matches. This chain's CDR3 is CATSRGGGGETQYF. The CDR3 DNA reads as TGTGCCACCAGCAGAGGGGGGGGAGGAGAGACCCAGTACTTC.

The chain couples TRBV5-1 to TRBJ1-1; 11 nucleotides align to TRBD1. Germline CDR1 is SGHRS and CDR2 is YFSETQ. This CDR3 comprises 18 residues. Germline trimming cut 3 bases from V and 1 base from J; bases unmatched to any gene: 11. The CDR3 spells CASSSRTGGRNQNTEAFF. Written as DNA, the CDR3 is TGCGCCAGCAGCTCCCGGACAGGGGGCCGAAACCAGAACACTGAAGCTTTCTTT.

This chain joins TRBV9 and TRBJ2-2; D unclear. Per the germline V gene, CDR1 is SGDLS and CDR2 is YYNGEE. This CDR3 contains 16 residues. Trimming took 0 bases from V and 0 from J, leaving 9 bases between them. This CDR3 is CASSVGVTSNTGELFF. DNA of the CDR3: TGTGCCAGCAGCGTAGGCGTGACATCGAACACCGGGGAGCTGTTTTTT.

The CDR3 protein is CASSYSRIGGDTEAFF. In nucleotides, the CDR3 is TGTGCCAGCAGTTACTCTAGGATTGGGGGCGACACTGAAGCTTTCTTT. The V and J genes are TRBV6-5 and TRBJ1-1; weak D call: TRBD1 (6 bases). The CDR3 totals 16 residues. V was pared by 0 bases and J by 3 bases, with 14 bases between. From germline, CDR1 is MNHEY and CDR2 SVGAGI.

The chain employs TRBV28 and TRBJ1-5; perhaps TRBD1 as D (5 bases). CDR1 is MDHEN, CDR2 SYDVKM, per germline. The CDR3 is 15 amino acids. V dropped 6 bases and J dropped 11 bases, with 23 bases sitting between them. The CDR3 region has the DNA TGTGCCAGCAGACCCCCGGGGGGGGGATCTAGGGCCCAGCATTTT. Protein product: CASRPPGGGSRAQHF. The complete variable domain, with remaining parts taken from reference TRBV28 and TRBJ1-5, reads DVKVTQSSRYLVKRTGEKVFLECVQDMDHENMFWYRQDPGLGLRLIYFSYDVKMKEKGDIPEGYSVSREKKERFSLILESASTNQTSMYLCASRPPGGGSRAQHFGDGTRLSIL.

DNA for the CDR3: TGTGCCAGCAGCCAGGGACAGGGTGGGACTAATGAAAAACTGTTTTTT. Protein sequence: CASSQGQGGTNEKLFF. The genes are TRBV4-2 and TRBJ1-4; 9 nucleotides agree with TRBD1. CDR3 size: 16 residues. Germline values: CDR1 LGHNA, CDR2 YNFKEQ. V was clipped by 3 bases and J by 2 bases; unmatched bases: 4.

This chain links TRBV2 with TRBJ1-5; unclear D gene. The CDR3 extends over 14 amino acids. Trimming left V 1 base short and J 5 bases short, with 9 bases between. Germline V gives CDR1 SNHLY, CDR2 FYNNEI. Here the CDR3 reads CASSEGGGHQPQHF. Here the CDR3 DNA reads TGTGCCAGCAGTGAAGGGGGAGGTCATCAGCCCCAGCATTTT.

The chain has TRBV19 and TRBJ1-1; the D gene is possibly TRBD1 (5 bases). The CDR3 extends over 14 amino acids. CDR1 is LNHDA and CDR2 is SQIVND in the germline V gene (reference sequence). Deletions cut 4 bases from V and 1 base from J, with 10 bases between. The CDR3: CASSRQSSNTEAFF. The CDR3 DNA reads TGTGCCAGTAGTAGACAGAGCTCGAACACTGAAGCTTTCTTT.

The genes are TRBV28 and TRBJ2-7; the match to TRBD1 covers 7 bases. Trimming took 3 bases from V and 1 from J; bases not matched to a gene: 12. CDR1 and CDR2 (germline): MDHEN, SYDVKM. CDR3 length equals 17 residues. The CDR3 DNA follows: TGTGCCAGCAGTTTGTTAGGGGGCGGATGGGGGTCCTACGAGCAGTACTTC. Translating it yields CASSLLGGGWGSYEQYF.

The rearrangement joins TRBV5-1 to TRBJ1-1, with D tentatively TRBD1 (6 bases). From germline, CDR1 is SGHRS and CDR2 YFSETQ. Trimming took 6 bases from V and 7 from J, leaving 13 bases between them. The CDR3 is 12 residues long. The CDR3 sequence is CASKWGQGEAFF. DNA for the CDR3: TGCGCCAGCAAATGGGGGCAGGGTGAAGCTTTCTTT.

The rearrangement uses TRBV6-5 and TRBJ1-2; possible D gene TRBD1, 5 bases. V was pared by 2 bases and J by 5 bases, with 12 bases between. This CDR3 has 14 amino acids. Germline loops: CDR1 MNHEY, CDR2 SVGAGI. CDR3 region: CASSYREAGYGYTF. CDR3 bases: TGTGCCAGCAGTTACAGGGAGGCAGGGTATGGCTACACCTTC.

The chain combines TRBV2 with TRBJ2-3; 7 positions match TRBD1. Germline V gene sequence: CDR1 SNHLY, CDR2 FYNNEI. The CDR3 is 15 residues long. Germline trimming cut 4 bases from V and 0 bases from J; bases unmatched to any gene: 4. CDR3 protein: CASSVDRTSTDTQYF. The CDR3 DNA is TGTGCCAGCAGTGTGGACAGGACAAGCACAGATACGCAGTATTTT.

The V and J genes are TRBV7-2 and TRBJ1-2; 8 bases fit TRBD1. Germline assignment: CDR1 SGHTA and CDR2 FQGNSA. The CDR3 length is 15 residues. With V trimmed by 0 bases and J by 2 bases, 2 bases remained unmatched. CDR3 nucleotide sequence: TGTGCCAGCAGCTTAGCGCCAGGGGGCAACTATGGCTACACCTTC. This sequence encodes CASSLAPGGNYGYTF.

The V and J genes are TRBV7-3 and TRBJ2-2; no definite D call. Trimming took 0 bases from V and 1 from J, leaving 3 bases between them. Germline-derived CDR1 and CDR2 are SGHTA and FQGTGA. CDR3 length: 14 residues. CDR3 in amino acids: CASSLTRNTGELFF. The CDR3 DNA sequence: TGTGCCAGCAGCTTAACCAGGAACACCGGGGAGCTGTTTTTT.

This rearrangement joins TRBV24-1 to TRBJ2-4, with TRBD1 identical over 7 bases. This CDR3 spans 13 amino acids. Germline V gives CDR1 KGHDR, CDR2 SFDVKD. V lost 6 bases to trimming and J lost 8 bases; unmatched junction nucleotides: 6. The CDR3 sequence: CATSRGPQDIQYF. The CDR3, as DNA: TGTGCCACCAGTAGGGGGCCCCAGGACATTCAGTACTTC.

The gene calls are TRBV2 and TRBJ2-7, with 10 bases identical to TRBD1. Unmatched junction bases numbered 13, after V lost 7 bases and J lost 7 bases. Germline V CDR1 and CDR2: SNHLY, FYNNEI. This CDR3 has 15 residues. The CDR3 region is CASKSGTGARWEQYF. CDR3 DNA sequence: TGTGCCAGCAAAAGCGGGACAGGGGCTCGGTGGGAGCAGTACTTC.

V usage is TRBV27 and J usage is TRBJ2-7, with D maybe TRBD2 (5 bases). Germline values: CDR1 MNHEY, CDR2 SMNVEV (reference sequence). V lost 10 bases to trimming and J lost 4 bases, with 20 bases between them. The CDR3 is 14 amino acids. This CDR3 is CATRQTGKWYEQYF. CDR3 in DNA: TGTGCCACCCGGCAAACGGGGAAGTGGTACGAGCAGTACTTC.

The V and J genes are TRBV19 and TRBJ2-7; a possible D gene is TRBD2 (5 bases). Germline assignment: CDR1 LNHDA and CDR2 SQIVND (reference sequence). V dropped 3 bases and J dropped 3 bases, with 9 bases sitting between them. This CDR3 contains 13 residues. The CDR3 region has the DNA TGTGCCAGTAGTATTGGACTGAGCTACGAGCAGTACTTC. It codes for CASSIGLSYEQYF.

The CDR3 reads CASSRDSPWNTEAFF. The CDR3 nucleotides read TGTGCCAGCTCACGGGACAGCCCTTGGAACACTGAAGCTTTCTTT. The chain combines TRBV18 with TRBJ1-1, with 7 bases matching TRBD1. This CDR3 contains 15 residues. The germline V gene encodes CDR1 KGHSH and CDR2 LQKENI. Trimming took 4 bases from V and 1 from J; bases not matched to a gene: 6.

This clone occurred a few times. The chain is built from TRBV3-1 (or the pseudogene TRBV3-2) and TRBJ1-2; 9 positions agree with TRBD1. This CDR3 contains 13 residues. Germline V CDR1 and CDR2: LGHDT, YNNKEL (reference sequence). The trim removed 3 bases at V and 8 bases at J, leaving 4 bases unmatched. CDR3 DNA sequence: TGTGCCAGCAGCCAGAGGACAGGGGTCGGCTACACCTTC. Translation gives CASSQRTGVGYTF.

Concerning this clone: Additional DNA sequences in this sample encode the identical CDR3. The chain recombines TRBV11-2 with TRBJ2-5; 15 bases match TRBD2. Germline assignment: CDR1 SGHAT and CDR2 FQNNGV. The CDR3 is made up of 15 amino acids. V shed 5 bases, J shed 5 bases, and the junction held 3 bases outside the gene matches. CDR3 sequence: CASSPGLAGGETQYF. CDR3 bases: TGTGCCAGCAGCCCAGGACTAGCGGGGGGGGAGACCCAGTACTTC.